The 26 T cell receptor beta chains reported below all come from one sample, sequenced in a study of blood T cell repertoires in COVID-19. Method: immunoSEQ multiplex PCR; TCRdb's copy keeps in-frame clones and lacks some. The sample has more than 100,000 clones, approximately 89% seen once. Input material: peripheral blood. The source is a woman over 75 in a cohort sampled during active COVID-19.

The V call is TRBV5-4, the J call TRBJ2-6, with 9 bases aligning to TRBD1. Germline assignment: CDR1 SGHNT and CDR2 YYREEE (reference sequence). The CDR3 has 17 amino acids. The trim removed 4 bases at V and 0 bases at J, leaving 5 bases unmatched. The CDR3 sequence is CASSPGTGHSGANVLTF. In nucleotides, the CDR3 is TGTGCCAGCAGCCCGGGGACAGGGCACTCTGGGGCCAACGTCCTGACTTTC.

This chain joins TRBV29-1 and TRBJ2-2, with TRBD2 matching 9 bases. The CDR3 loop spans 14 amino acids. The trim removed 7 bases at V and 7 bases at J, leaving 10 bases unmatched. Germline V gene sequence: CDR1 SQVTM, CDR2 ANQGSEA. The CDR3: CSAYGSGGIGELFF. Written as DNA, the CDR3 is TGCAGCGCTTACGGGAGCGGGGGGATCGGGGAGCTGTTTTTT.

The gene calls are TRBV12-3 or TRBV12-4 and TRBJ2-2; maybe TRBD1 (5 bases). The V gene lost 7 bases and the J gene lost 6 bases, with 12 bases spanning the gap. The CDR3 has 13 residues. CDR3 sequence: CASTLDSPGELFF. DNA for the CDR3: TGTGCCAGCACTCTCGACAGTCCCGGGGAGCTGTTTTTT.

The chain employs TRBV5-1 and TRBJ1-3, with D possibly matching TRBD1 (5 bases). The CDR3 covers 16 residues. V lost 1 base to trimming and J lost 1 base, with 12 bases between them. CDR1 and CDR2 from the germline V gene are SGHRS and YFSETQ. The CDR3 region has the DNA TGCGCCAGCAGCTTGTCAGGGTCTCAGTCTGGAAACACCATATATTTT. It codes for CASSLSGSQSGNTIYF.

CDR3 sequence (DNA): TGTGCCAGCTCACCATCCTTCGGGACTGATTATGGCTACACCTTC. The encoded protein is CASSPSFGTDYGYTF. The genes are TRBV18 and TRBJ1-2; weak D call: TRBD1 (5 bases). Germline assignment: CDR1 KGHSH and CDR2 LQKENI. This CDR3 contains 15 residues. V lost 2 bases and J 5 bases, leaving 15 bases between the germline ends. The full variable domain, with the rest looked up from reference TRBV18 and TRBJ1-2, is NAGVMQNPRHLVRRRGQEARLRCSPMKGHSHVYWYRQLPEEGLKFMVYLQKENIIDESGMPKERFSAEFPKEGPSILRIQQVVRGDSAAYFCASSPSFGTDYGYTFGSGTRLTVV.

The V gene is TRBV5-1, the J gene TRBJ2-2, with no clear D. Trimming pared 0 bases from V and 4 bases from J, leaving 7 bases between. The CDR3 spans 14 residues. Germline CDR1 and CDR2: SGHRS and YFSETQ. CDR3 nucleotides: TGCGCCAGCAGCTTGGGGTACAGCACCGGGGAGCTGTTTTTT. Encoded protein: CASSLGYSTGELFF.

The chain links TRBV3-1 (or the pseudogene TRBV3-2) to TRBJ2-3; no firm D call. The germline V and J ends were trimmed by 5 bases and 5 bases, with 8 bases remaining between them. In germline, CDR1 is LGHDT, CDR2 YNNKEL (reference sequence). This CDR3 comprises 12 residues. The CDR3 nucleotides read TGTGCCAGCAGCTCCCTAGGAGATACGCAGTATTTT. Residues: CASSSLGDTQYF.

The chain carries TRBV14 and TRBJ2-7, with TRBD2 identical over 7 bases. Germline values: CDR1 SGHDN, CDR2 FVKESK. Unmatched junction bases numbered 4, after V lost 0 bases and J lost 2 bases. The CDR3 length is 15 residues. CDR3 protein: CASSQDLAAPYEQYF. Here the CDR3 DNA reads TGTGCCAGCAGCCAAGATCTAGCGGCTCCCTACGAGCAGTACTTC.

The CDR3, as DNA: TGTGCCACCAGCAGGGGGGGGCTAAACACCGGGGAGCTGTTTTTT. Residues: CATSRGGLNTGELFF. The gene calls are TRBV15 and TRBJ2-2; tentatively, D is TRBD2 (7 bases). The length of the CDR3 is 15 residues. The germline V and J ends were trimmed by 3 bases and 2 bases, with 10 bases remaining between them. Germline CDR1 and CDR2: LNHNV and YYDKDF (reference sequence).

The chain has TRBV10-3 and TRBJ1-4; TRBD1 aligns across 10 bases. CDR3 length equals 14 residues. The V gene's germline CDR1 is ENHRY and CDR2 SYGVKD. With V trimmed by 5 bases and J by 7 bases, 4 bases remained unmatched. CDR3 sequence (DNA): TGTGCCATCAGTCCCGGGACAGGGGTTGAAAAACTGTTTTTT. It translates to CAISPGTGVEKLFF.

This sequence joins TRBV11-3 and TRBJ2-1; D gene ambiguous. V was cut by 5 bases and J by 10 bases, with 12 bases left in between. Germline-derived CDR1 and CDR2 are SGHNT and YENEEA. The CDR3 is made up of 12 amino acids. CDR3 sequence reads: CASSTDRDEQFF. DNA of the CDR3: TGTGCCAGCAGCACAGACCGTGACGAGCAGTTCTTC.

The J gene is TRBJ1-5, the V gene TRBV18; 8 bases align to TRBD1. This CDR3 contains 19 residues. The V gene's germline CDR1 is KGHSH and CDR2 LQKENI. The junction had 16 bases not matched to a gene; V was cut back by 2 bases and J by 4 bases. The chain's CDR3 is CASSPGSGGDTLPNQPQHF. CDR3 coding DNA: TGTGCCAGCTCACCAGGGTCAGGGGGCGATACCCTCCCAAATCAGCCCCAGCATTTT. Full variable domain (outside the CDR3, taken from reference TRBV18 and TRBJ1-5): NAGVMQNPRHLVRRRGQEARLRCSPMKGHSHVYWYRQLPEEGLKFMVYLQKENIIDESGMPKERFSAEFPKEGPSILRIQQVVRGDSAAYFCASSPGSGGDTLPNQPQHFGDGTRLSIL.

The chain links TRBV5-6 to TRBJ1-2; D is unresolved. Deletions cut 4 bases from V and 2 bases from J, with 9 bases between. This CDR3 is built from 13 residues. Germline V gene lookup returns CDR1 SGHDT and CDR2 YYEEEE. The CDR3 nucleotides are TGTGCCAGCAGCCCCGGACTGAACTATGGCTACACCTTC. Translating it yields CASSPGLNYGYTF.

The V and J genes are TRBV7-2 and TRBJ2-5, with 14 bases that match TRBD2. J gave up 4 bases and V 5 bases, and 6 bases lay outside the gene matches. The germline gives CDR1 SGHTA, CDR2 FQGNSA. The CDR3 length is 16 residues. The CDR3 DNA sequence: TGTGCCAGCAGCATGACTAGCGGGAGGGGGGGAGAGACCCAGTACTTC. This sequence encodes CASSMTSGRGGETQYF.

The chain carries TRBV18 and TRBJ2-7; D may be TRBD1 (6 bases). With 3 bases removed from V and 4 bases from J, the gap between germline ends came to 7 bases. The germline CDR1 and CDR2 sequences are KGHSH and LQKENI. The CDR3 is 12 residues long. CDR3 loop: CASSPDSYEQYF. The CDR3 DNA is TGTGCCAGCTCACCGGACAGTTACGAGCAGTACTTC.

This rearrangement joins TRBV10-3 to TRBJ1-2; D is perhaps TRBD1 (6 bases). The germline CDR1 and CDR2 sequences are ENHRY and SYGVKD. V lost 4 bases and J lost 3, with 15 bases in between. This CDR3 is 15 amino acids long. The CDR3 bases are TGTGCCATCAGTGGGTCGACAGGCCTGTACTATGGCTACACCTTC. It specifies CAISGSTGLYYGYTF.

The CDR3 DNA reads as TGTGCCAGCAGCTCAGGGACAGGGAAGACCCTCATCTCTGGAAACACCATATATTTT. Translating it yields CASSSGTGKTLISGNTIYF. The rearrangement joins TRBV9 to TRBJ1-3; 9 nucleotides agree with TRBD1. Germline V CDR1 and CDR2: SGDLS, YYNGEE. The CDR3 covers 19 residues. The ends lost 4 bases at V and 0 bases at J; junction bases unmatched: 14.

V and J are TRBV4-1 and TRBJ2-7, with 8 bases identical to TRBD1. CDR3 length equals 15 residues. Germline V lookup: CDR1 MGHRA, CDR2 YSYEKL. The ends lost 1 base at V and 3 bases at J; junction bases unmatched: 5. The CDR3 bases are TGCGCCAGCAGCCAAGCCCAGGGGGCCCTCTACGAGCAGTACTTC. Amino acid sequence: CASSQAQGALYEQYF.

The rearrangement links TRBV24-1 to TRBJ2-3; 7 bases are shared with TRBD2. There are 15 residues in the CDR3. The germline V gene has CDR1 KGHDR and CDR2 SFDVKD. Trimming removed 3 bases from V and 2 bases from J; junction bases left unmatched: 4. CDR3: CATSDSGRDTDTQYF. Written as DNA, the CDR3 is TGTGCCACCAGTGATAGTGGGAGGGACACAGATACGCAGTATTTT.

The rearrangement uses TRBV29-1 and TRBJ1-3, with D maybe TRBD1 (5 bases). The V end was cut by 7 bases, the J end by 0 bases, with 10 bases between. Per germline, CDR1 SQVTM and CDR2 ANQGSEA. The CDR3 consists of 13 residues. CDR3 bases: TGCAGCGCTGGACACAGCTCTGGAAACACCATATATTTT. This gives the protein CSAGHSSGNTIYF.

This sequence joins TRBV6-6 and TRBJ1-4, with D unclear. Trimming pared 4 bases from V and 5 bases from J, leaving 11 bases between. This CDR3 is 14 amino acids long. Germline V gene lookup returns CDR1 MNHNY and CDR2 SVGAGI (reference sequence). CDR3 coding DNA: TGTGCCAGCAGTTTTTCGAACCTAAATGAAAAACTGTTTTTT. Translation: CASSFSNLNEKLFF.

The V gene is TRBV3-1 (or the pseudogene TRBV3-2), the J gene TRBJ2-2, with 11 bases aligning to TRBD2. This CDR3 is built from 16 residues. With V trimmed by 1 base and J by 4 bases, 2 bases remained unmatched. CDR1 and CDR2 (germline): LGHDT, YNNKEL (reference sequence). CDR3 sequence (DNA): TGTGCCAGCAGCCAAGGACTAGCGGGGACCACCGGGGAGCTGTTTTTT. Residues: CASSQGLAGTTGELFF.

The V gene is TRBV28, the J gene TRBJ1-5, with D possibly TRBD1 on 5 matching bases. Germline lookup yields CDR1 MDHEN and CDR2 SYDVKM. Trimming shortened V by 4 bases and J by 0 bases, and 13 bases separated the two germline ends. CDR3 length equals 16 residues. CDR3 in amino acids: CASSSGDSVSNQPQHF. The DNA of the CDR3 is TGTGCCAGCAGTTCCGGGGACTCGGTTAGCAATCAGCCCCAGCATTTT.

The V call is TRBV10-2, the J call TRBJ1-1; the match to TRBD1 covers 9 bases. V gave up 11 bases and J gave up 9 bases; unmatched junction bases: 1. The V gene's germline CDR1 is WSHSY and CDR2 SAAADI. The CDR3 consists of 9 residues. In DNA, the CDR3 is TGCGCCGGGACAGGGAAAGCTTTCTTT. This gives the protein CAGTGKAFF.

V is TRBV5-6 and J is TRBJ2-7; D may be TRBD1 (5 bases). Germline-derived CDR1 and CDR2 are SGHDT and YYEEEE. V lost 4 bases, J lost 2 bases, and 19 bases lay in between. The CDR3 is 16 amino acids. CDR3: CASSLDSLKLTYEQYF. The CDR3 DNA reads as TGTGCCAGCAGCCTTGACAGCCTCAAACTTACCTACGAGCAGTACTTC.

J is TRBJ1-1 and V is TRBV2; D unclear. From germline, CDR1 is SNHLY and CDR2 FYNNEI. This CDR3 contains 13 residues. V lost 1 base and J 9 bases, leaving 12 bases between the germline ends. This CDR3 reads CASSEEWSGKAFF. Here the CDR3 DNA reads TGTGCCAGCAGTGAAGAATGGTCAGGAAAAGCTTTCTTT.